This T cell receptor beta chain was recovered during a study of OX40 agonist ivuxolimab in advanced cancers. Study details: Intravenous ivuxolimab at 0.01 to 10 mg/kg was given to patients every 2 weeks. Treatment received earlier with anti-PD-1, anti-PD-L1 or anti-CTLA-4 agents was allowed, and approximately 40% had some. Partial responses were recorded for three patients, including one with hepatocellular carcinoma and two with cutaneous melanoma.

The table came from immunoSEQ multiplex PCR; TCRdb's copy has only in-frame clones and leaves some out. The sample lists 30,000 to 40,000 clones, roughly 84% occurring once. The CDR3 contains 14 residues. Unmatched junction bases numbered 4, after V lost 5 bases and J lost 5 bases. Germline CDR1 and CDR2: MNHEY and SMNVEV (reference sequence). This receptor was obtained from an adult with an advanced solid tumor such as melanoma, head and neck, liver or kidney cancer. This chain connects TRBV27 to TRBJ1-5; TRBD1 aligns across 9 bases. The material was CD4+ or CD8+ T cells sorted from blood, obtained in a trial of the OX40 agonist ivuxolimab. As DNA, the CDR3 is TGTGCCAGCAGTCCAGGACAGGGGCATCAGCCCCAGCATTTT. It specifies CASSPGQGHQPQHF.